The 14 T cell receptor beta chains presented below share a single source sample, sequenced in a study of blood T cell repertoires in COVID-19. Profiled with immunoSEQ multiplex PCR; TCRdb holds only in-frame clones, not every one. The table lists about 150,000 clones, around 87% of them singletons. Sequencing was performed on peripheral blood. The receptors stem from a man over 45 who had recovered from COVID-19.

This sequence joins TRBV10-3 and TRBJ1-2, with 8 nucleotides matching TRBD1. V shed 2 bases and J 3 bases; nucleotides not matched to a gene: 2. The germline V gene encodes CDR1 ENHRY and CDR2 SYGVKD. The CDR3 has 14 amino acids. Here the CDR3 DNA reads TGTGCCATCAGTGAGACAGGGGGAGACTATGGCTACACCTTC. Amino acid sequence: CAISETGGDYGYTF.

The rearrangement links TRBV5-1 to TRBJ2-7; weak D call: TRBD1 (6 bases). The CDR3 is 14 amino acids. The germline V gene encodes CDR1 SGHRS and CDR2 YFSETQ. The ends were cut back, 1 base at V and 3 bases at J, with 11 bases in the middle. The CDR3 sequence: CASSLSGQSYEQYF. CDR3 nucleotide sequence: TGCGCCAGCAGCTTGTCCGGACAGAGCTACGAGCAGTACTTC.

The chain employs TRBV7-2 and TRBJ1-1, with D unclear. Per germline, CDR1 SGHTA and CDR2 FQGNSA. The CDR3 loop spans 14 amino acids. V was clipped by 0 bases and J by 2 bases, with 7 bases between them. The CDR3 bases are TGTGCCAGCAGCTTAGCCACAGATAACACTGAAGCTTTCTTT. Protein product: CASSLATDNTEAFF.

The chain carries TRBV11-2 and TRBJ2-3, with D possibly TRBD2 on 6 matching bases. The V gene's germline CDR1 is SGHAT and CDR2 FQNNGV. The length of the CDR3 is 15 residues. Trimming took off 3 bases at V and 1 base at J, with 11 bases between the two ends. CDR3 amino acids: CASSLGLLGTDTQYF. The CDR3 coding sequence is TGTGCCAGCAGCTTGGGACTCCTCGGCACAGATACGCAGTATTTT.

The chain combines TRBV3-1 (or the pseudogene TRBV3-2) with TRBJ2-3; D remains ambiguous. V lost 5 bases, J lost 6 bases, and 9 bases lay in between. This CDR3 region has 12 residues. The germline gives CDR1 LGHDT, CDR2 YNNKEL (reference sequence). CDR3 coding DNA: TGTGCCAGCAGCACCTCCCGGGATACGCAGTATTTT. Translated, it gives CASSTSRDTQYF.

This chain uses TRBV2 with TRBJ2-5, with 7 nucleotides matching TRBD1. J gave up 5 bases and V 6 bases, and 9 bases lay outside the gene matches. Germline CDR1 SNHLY, CDR2 FYNNEI. The CDR3 spans 14 residues. The CDR3 region has the DNA TGTGCCAGCAGCGCGAGACAGGGACAGGAGACCCAGTACTTC. Protein sequence: CASSARQGQETQYF.

This sequence joins TRBV10-3 and TRBJ1-1; 7 nucleotides agree with TRBD1. Germline V lookup: CDR1 ENHRY, CDR2 SYGVKD. The CDR3 is 16 residues long. The V segment lost 6 bases and the J segment 4 bases; nucleotides outside the gene matches: 14. The CDR3 region is CAIRGSAGGKSTEAFF. The CDR3 coding sequence is TGTGCCATCAGAGGGTCGGCAGGGGGTAAGAGCACTGAAGCTTTCTTT.

The chain uses TRBV6-5 and TRBJ1-1; possibly TRBD1 for D (5 bases). The V end was cut by 6 bases, the J end by 1 base, with 9 bases between. CDR3 length: 13 residues. Germline V gene data show CDR1 as MNHEY and CDR2 as SVGAGI. The CDR3 sequence is CASSPTENTEAFF. For the CDR3, the DNA is TGTGCCAGCAGCCCGACAGAGAACACTGAAGCTTTCTTT.

The chain links TRBV11-2 to TRBJ2-5, with D tentatively TRBD2 (7 bases). V lost 8 bases and J 2 bases, leaving 30 bases between the germline ends. Germline values: CDR1 SGHAT, CDR2 FQNNGV. The CDR3 runs 19 residues. The CDR3 coding sequence is TGTGCCAGCTCAACTTCGGCTATGGGGGGGGGCCGAAGTCAAGAGACCCAGTACTTC. Translated: CASSTSAMGGGRSQETQYF.

The chain joins TRBV27 to TRBJ2-2; D possibly corresponds to TRBD2 (6 bases). V was clipped by 6 bases and J by 4 bases, with 9 bases between them. This CDR3 has 13 residues. Germline CDR1 MNHEY, CDR2 SMNVEV (reference sequence). CDR3 coding DNA: TGTGCCAGCAGGACTAGTGCCACCGGGGAGCTGTTTTTT. Protein: CASRTSATGELFF.

J is TRBJ2-3 and V is TRBV27; a possible D gene is TRBD2 (6 bases). V lost 4 bases and J lost 0, with 11 bases in between. Germline V CDR1 and CDR2: MNHEY, SMNVEV (reference sequence). This CDR3 region has 15 residues. The CDR3 DNA reads TGTGCCAGCAGTTGGGCGGGGAGAAGCACAGATACGCAGTATTTT. Residues: CASSWAGRSTDTQYF.

This clone was counted a single time. This sequence joins TRBV7-8 and TRBJ2-5; TRBD2 matches 9 bases. Trimming at V came to 2 bases and at J to 5 bases, leaving 12 bases not matched to a gene. From germline, CDR1 is SGHVS and CDR2 FQNEAQ. This CDR3 has 17 amino acids. The CDR3 is CASSLTAAGGEAETQYF. Here the CDR3 DNA reads TGTGCCAGCAGCTTAACAGCTGCGGGGGGGGAGGCGGAGACCCAGTACTTC.

J is TRBJ2-7 and V is TRBV4-3; the match to TRBD1 covers 9 bases. Germline trimming cut 1 base from V and 5 bases from J; bases unmatched to any gene: 3. CDR1 and CDR2 from the germline V gene are LGHNA and YSLEER. The CDR3 is 14 residues long. As DNA, the CDR3 is TGCGCCAGCAGCCAAGGGGACAGGGTCGACGAGCAGTACTTC. Its translation: CASSQGDRVDEQYF.

The V gene is TRBV2, the J gene TRBJ2-7, with 7 bases aligning to TRBD1. CDR1 is SNHLY and CDR2 is FYNNEI in the germline V gene. The CDR3 is made up of 13 amino acids. V dropped 8 bases and J dropped 3; count of bases not matched to a gene: 7. The CDR3 DNA sequence: TGTGCCAGCGGGACAGACCTTAACTACGAGCAGTACTTC. This gives the protein CASGTDLNYEQYF.